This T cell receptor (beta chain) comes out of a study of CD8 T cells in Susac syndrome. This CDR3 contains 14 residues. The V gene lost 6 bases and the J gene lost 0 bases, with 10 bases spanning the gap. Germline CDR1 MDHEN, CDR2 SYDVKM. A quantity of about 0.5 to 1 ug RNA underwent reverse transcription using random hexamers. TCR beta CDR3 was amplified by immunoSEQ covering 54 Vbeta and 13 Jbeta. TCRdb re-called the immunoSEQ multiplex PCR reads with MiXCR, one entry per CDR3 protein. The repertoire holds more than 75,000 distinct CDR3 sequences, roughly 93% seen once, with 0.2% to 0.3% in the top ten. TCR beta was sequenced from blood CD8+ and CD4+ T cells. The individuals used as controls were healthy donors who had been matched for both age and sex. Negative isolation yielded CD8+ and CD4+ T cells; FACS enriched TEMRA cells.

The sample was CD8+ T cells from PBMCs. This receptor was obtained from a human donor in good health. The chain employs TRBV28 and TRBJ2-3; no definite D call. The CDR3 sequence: CASSLTGSTDTQYF. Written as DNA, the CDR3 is TGTGCCAGCAGCCTAACCGGTAGCACAGATACGCAGTATTTT.